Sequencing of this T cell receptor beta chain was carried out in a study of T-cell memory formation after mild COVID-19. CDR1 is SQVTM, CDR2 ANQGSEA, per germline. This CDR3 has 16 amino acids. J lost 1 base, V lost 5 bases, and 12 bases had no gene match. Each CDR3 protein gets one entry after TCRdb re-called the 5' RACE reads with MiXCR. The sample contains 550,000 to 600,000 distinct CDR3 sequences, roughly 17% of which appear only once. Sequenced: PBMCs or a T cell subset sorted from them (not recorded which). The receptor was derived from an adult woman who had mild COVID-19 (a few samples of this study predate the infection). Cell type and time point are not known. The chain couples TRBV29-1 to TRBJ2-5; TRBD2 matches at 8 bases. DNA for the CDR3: TGCAGCGTTCCAGGAGAGCTAGCGGGCATCCAAGAGACCCAGTACTTC. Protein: CSVPGELAGIQETQYF.